This T cell receptor (beta chain) was identified in a study of blood T cell repertoires in COVID-19. Using immunoSEQ multiplex PCR, the repertoire was profiled, and TCRdb retains in-frame clones only, with some absent. The table lists around 390,000 clones, approximately 90% of them singletons. The germline V and J ends were trimmed by 1 base and 8 bases, with 12 bases remaining between them. The CDR3 runs to 14 residues. CDR1 and CDR2 from the germline V gene are LGHDT and YNNKEL (reference sequence). The rearrangement links TRBV3-1 (or the pseudogene TRBV3-2) to TRBJ2-1; D is possibly TRBD1 (5 bases). This receptor was obtained from a woman aged 45 to 65 who had recovered from COVID-19. The source material was PBMCs or T cells enriched from blood (not recorded which). The CDR3 DNA reads TGTGCCAGCAGCCAAGCGGACAAGGCGTATGAGCAGTTCTTC. This encodes CASSQADKAYEQFF.